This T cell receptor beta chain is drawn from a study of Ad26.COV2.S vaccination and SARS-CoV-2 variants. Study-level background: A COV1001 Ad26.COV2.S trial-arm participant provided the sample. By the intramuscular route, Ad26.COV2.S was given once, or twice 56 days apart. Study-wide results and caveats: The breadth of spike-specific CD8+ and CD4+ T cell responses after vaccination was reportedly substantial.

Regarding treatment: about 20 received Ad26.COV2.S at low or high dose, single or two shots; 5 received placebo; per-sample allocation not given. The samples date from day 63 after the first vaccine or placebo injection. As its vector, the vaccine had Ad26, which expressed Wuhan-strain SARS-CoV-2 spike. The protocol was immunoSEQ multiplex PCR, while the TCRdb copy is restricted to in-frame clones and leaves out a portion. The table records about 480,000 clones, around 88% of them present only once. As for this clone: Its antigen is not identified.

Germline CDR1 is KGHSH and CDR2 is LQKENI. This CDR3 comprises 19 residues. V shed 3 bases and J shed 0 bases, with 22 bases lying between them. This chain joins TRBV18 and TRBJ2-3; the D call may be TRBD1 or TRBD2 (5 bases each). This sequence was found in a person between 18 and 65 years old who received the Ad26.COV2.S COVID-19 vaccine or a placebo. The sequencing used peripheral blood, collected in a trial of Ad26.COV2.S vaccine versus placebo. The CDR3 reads CASSPGLQDLWGSTDTQYF. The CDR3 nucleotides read TGTGCCAGCTCACCGGGGCTCCAAGACTTGTGGGGGAGCACAGATACGCAGTATTTT.